Below are 15 T cell receptor beta chains sequenced from a single sample in a study of cytomegalovirus exposure and HLA in healthy donors. In the PCR, 60 Vbeta and 13 Jbeta primers were used. Libraries were prepared by immunoSEQ multiplex PCR; TCRdb keeps only in-frame clonotypes and omits some of them. Among around 140,000 clones listed, around 78% were seen once. The sequenced sample was PBMCs. The receptors stem from a woman under 30 in good health and CMV-seropositive.

The rearrangement uses TRBV7-8 and TRBJ2-1; 7 positions match TRBD2. The germline V gene encodes CDR1 SGHVS and CDR2 FQNEAQ. This CDR3 has 15 residues. After removal of 5 bases from V and 4 bases from J, the junction contained 8 bases not matched to a gene. The CDR3 nucleotides read TGTGCCAGCAGCCCCCGGGAGGACTATTACAATGAGCAGTTCTTC. This codes for CASSPREDYYNEQFF.

The chain employs TRBV6-5 and TRBJ2-7; D is ambiguous. The CDR3 sequence is 14 residues long. CDR1 MNHEY and CDR2 SVGAGI come from the germline V gene. V was trimmed by 6 bases and J by 3 bases, leaving 15 bases between them. The CDR3 loop reads CASSGRRRRYEQYF. In DNA form, the CDR3 reads TGTGCCAGCAGCGGTAGGCGCAGGCGCTACGAGCAGTACTTC.

CDR3: CASGSGHPSYEQYF. CDR3 sequence (DNA): TGCGCCAGCGGGAGCGGCCACCCCTCCTACGAGCAGTACTTC. The genes are TRBV10-1 and TRBJ2-7; possibly TRBD2 for D (5 bases). The germline gives CDR1 WNHNN, CDR2 SYGVQD (reference sequence). The CDR3 totals 14 residues. V lost 8 bases to trimming and J lost 0 bases, with 14 bases between them.

The genes are TRBV28 and TRBJ2-5; the match to TRBD1 covers 9 bases. J lost 4 bases, V lost 7 bases, and 7 bases had no gene match. Germline CDR1 is MDHEN and CDR2 is SYDVKM. The CDR3 has 14 residues. The CDR3 spells CASTSPGQGETQYF. The CDR3 DNA reads TGTGCCAGCACGTCGCCGGGACAGGGAGAGACCCAGTACTTC.

A single count supports this clone. The chain couples TRBV28 to TRBJ2-7, with a tentative D call TRBD1 (5 bases). Germline CDR1 reads MDHEN; CDR2 reads SYDVKM. The V end lost 2 bases, the J end lost 5 bases, and 19 bases lay between the germline ends. The CDR3 runs 16 residues. The CDR3 protein is CASSLVQGRSVDEQYF. CDR3 nucleotides: TGTGCCAGCAGTTTAGTCCAGGGTCGTTCGGTAGACGAGCAGTACTTC.

V is TRBV6-5 and J is TRBJ1-2, with 8 bases identical to TRBD1. Germline-derived CDR1 and CDR2 are MNHEY and SVGAGI. V shed 6 bases, J shed 4 bases, and the junction held 7 bases outside the gene matches. This CDR3 spans 14 amino acids. CDR3: CASSLGQGTYGYTF. The CDR3 region has the DNA TGTGCCAGCAGCCTCGGACAGGGAACCTATGGCTACACCTTC.

V gene TRBV7-6 combines with J gene TRBJ2-5, with 10 bases identical to TRBD2. Per the germline V gene, CDR1 is SGHVS and CDR2 is FNYEAQ. The CDR3 is made up of 15 amino acids. V was clipped by 5 bases and J by 4 bases; unmatched bases: 7. CDR3 residues: CASSTTSGRGETQYF. CDR3 bases: TGTGCCAGCAGCACGACTAGCGGGCGAGGAGAGACCCAGTACTTC.

V usage is TRBV5-4 and J usage is TRBJ1-6, with 7 nucleotides matching TRBD1. This CDR3 spans 14 amino acids. The ends lost 1 base at V and 7 bases at J; junction bases unmatched: 2. Germline-derived CDR1 and CDR2 are SGHNT and YYREEE (reference sequence). CDR3: CASSLLGQNSPLHF. The CDR3, as DNA: TGTGCCAGCAGCTTGCTGGGACAGAATTCACCCCTCCACTTT.

The chain employs TRBV4-1 and TRBJ2-7; 11 bases align to TRBD1. The CDR3 sequence is 15 residues long. The junction had 7 bases not matched to a gene; V was cut back by 4 bases and J by 5 bases. Germline V gene lookup returns CDR1 MGHRA and CDR2 YSYEKL. The CDR3 bases are TGCGCCAGCAGCCGAGGGACAGGGGGTATTAACGAGCAGTACTTC. Amino acid sequence: CASSRGTGGINEQYF.

The chain joins TRBV6-5 to TRBJ2-2; D call uncertain. Between the trimmed V and J ends, which lost 4 bases and 7 bases, there was a span of 7 bases. From germline, CDR1 is MNHEY and CDR2 SVGAGI. The CDR3 runs 12 residues. The CDR3 DNA reads TGTGCCAGCAGTTTTACGGTCGGGGAGCTGTTTTTT. Translation: CASSFTVGELFF.

The chain is built from TRBV21-1 and TRBJ1-4; TRBD1 is taken as the D call from the table, unchecked against the DNA. TRBV21-1 is termed a pseudogene. CDR3 length: 18 residues. CDR3 sequence: CASSKETIQGAANEKLFF. As DNA, the CDR3 is TGTGCCAGCAGCAAAGAGACGATACAGGGGGCAGCTAATGAAAAACTGTTTTTT.

This rearrangement joins TRBV19 to TRBJ2-7, with D maybe TRBD1 (6 bases). CDR1 and CDR2 from the germline V gene are LNHDA and SQIVND (reference sequence). Trimming left V 4 bases short and J 5 bases short, with 15 bases between. CDR3 length: 14 residues. In DNA form, the CDR3 reads TGTGCCAGTAGTACGAACAGGGTAGGCCACGAGCAGTACTTC. It translates to CASSTNRVGHEQYF.

The chain couples TRBV6-6 to TRBJ1-1; D uncertain. Trimming left V 6 bases short and J 3 bases short, with 14 bases between. The CDR3 sequence is 14 residues long. CDR1 and CDR2 from the germline V gene are MNHNY and SVGAGI (reference sequence). CDR3 bases: TGTGCCAGCAGGTCGACCAGGAGGGACACTGAAGCTTTCTTT. Translating gives CASRSTRRDTEAFF.

The chain couples TRBV6-1 to TRBJ1-5, with D possibly TRBD1 on 6 matching bases. The V gene's germline CDR1 is MNHNS and CDR2 SASEGT. The CDR3 has 15 residues. The germline V and J ends were trimmed by 7 bases and 6 bases, with 19 bases remaining between them. CDR3 bases: TGTGCCAGCACCACGGCGCGGGGGCAGGGTCAGCCCCAGCATTTT. Amino acids: CASTTARGQGQPQHF.

The gene calls are TRBV28 and TRBJ1-2; maybe TRBD1 (5 bases). The V and J ends lost 7 bases and 3 bases respectively, with 12 bases between them. This CDR3 comprises 13 residues. The germline V gene has CDR1 MDHEN and CDR2 SYDVKM. In nucleotides, the CDR3 is TGTGCCAGCAACCAGGGACTTGACTATGGCTACACCTTC. Translated, it gives CASNQGLDYGYTF.